A selection of T cell receptor beta chains follows, all from one sample in a study of T cells in tumors after PD-1 blockade. This table comes from immunoSEQ multiplex PCR, and its TCRdb copy is limited to in-frame clones, with some not included. The sample shows about 63,000 clones, around two thirds of them seen only once. The sequences come from PBMCs, collected after anti-PD-1 treatment. The receptors shown here come from a human donor with basal cell carcinoma. Each CDR3 is given with its conserved first and last residue. The D gene is left open where the match is weak. Clone size is not always given. Where it is, it says once, few, many or a class for expanded clones.

DNA,CDR3,J,D,length,size,V
TGCGCCAGCAGCCAAGGACTAGCGGGGGTATCCCGGATGAGTAATGAGCAGTTCTTC,CASSQGLAGVSRMSNEQFF,TRBJ2-1,TRBD2,19,few,TRBV5-1
TGCGCCAGCAGCTTCTCAAGCTTACCACAGGGGAGCAATCAGCCCCAGCATTTT,CASSFSSLPQGSNQPQHF,TRBJ1-5,TRBD1,18,.,TRBV5-1
TGTGCCAGCAGGTTTGGACAGCGACTACCAACTAACTATGGCTACACCTTC,CASRFGQRLPTNYGYTF,TRBJ1-2,.,17,.,TRBV5-4
TGCGCCAGCAGCTTATTCGACCCAGCCGCTACGTTGAACTTC,CASSLFDPAATLNF,TRBJ2-7,.,14,.,TRBV5-1
TGTGCCAGCATGCAGGCGAACACTGAAGCTTTCTTT,CASMQANTEAFF,TRBJ1-1,.,12,.,TRBV2
TGTGCCAGCAGTTACCCTGGAATAGGGGGCGGGGAGCTGTTTTTT,CASSYPGIGGGELFF,TRBJ2-2,.,15,.,TRBV6-6
TGCAGCGCTATCGGACAGGGCGCCTACGAGCAGTACTTC,CSAIGQGAYEQYF,TRBJ2-7,TRBD1,13,.,TRBV29-1
TGTGCCAGCAGTTACAGAGGACAGGGGGATAATTCACCCCTCCACTTT,CASSYRGQGDNSPLHF,TRBJ1-6,TRBD1,16,.,TRBV6-6
TGTGCCAGCAGTCGCGGACAGCCGTCCTACAATGAGCAGTTCTTC,CASSRGQPSYNEQFF,TRBJ2-1,.,15,once,TRBV6-5
TGTGCCAGTAGTATTACAGCGGGGGTAAACGAGCAGTACTTC,CASSITAGVNEQYF,TRBJ2-7,TRBD2,14,.,TRBV19
TGCGCCAGCAGCTTGGGTGGACAGGGAGGTTTTGAAAAACTGTTTTTT,CASSLGGQGGFEKLFF,TRBJ1-4,TRBD1,16,.,TRBV5-1
TGTGCCAGCAGCATGAGCACAGATACGCAGTATTTT,CASSMSTDTQYF,TRBJ2-3,.,12,.,TRBV7-9
TGTGCCAGTAGTATAGGTGCAGACGAAAAGCCCCAGCATTTT,CASSIGADEKPQHF,TRBJ1-5,.,14,few,TRBV19
TGTGCCAGCAGTTACTCCCAGCATTCACCCCTCCACTTT,CASSYSQHSPLHF,TRBJ1-6,.,13,.,TRBV6-5
TGTGCCTGGGAAATCGGACACCCACAGAACTATGGCTACACCTTC,CAWEIGHPQNYGYTF,TRBJ1-2,.,15,.,TRBV30